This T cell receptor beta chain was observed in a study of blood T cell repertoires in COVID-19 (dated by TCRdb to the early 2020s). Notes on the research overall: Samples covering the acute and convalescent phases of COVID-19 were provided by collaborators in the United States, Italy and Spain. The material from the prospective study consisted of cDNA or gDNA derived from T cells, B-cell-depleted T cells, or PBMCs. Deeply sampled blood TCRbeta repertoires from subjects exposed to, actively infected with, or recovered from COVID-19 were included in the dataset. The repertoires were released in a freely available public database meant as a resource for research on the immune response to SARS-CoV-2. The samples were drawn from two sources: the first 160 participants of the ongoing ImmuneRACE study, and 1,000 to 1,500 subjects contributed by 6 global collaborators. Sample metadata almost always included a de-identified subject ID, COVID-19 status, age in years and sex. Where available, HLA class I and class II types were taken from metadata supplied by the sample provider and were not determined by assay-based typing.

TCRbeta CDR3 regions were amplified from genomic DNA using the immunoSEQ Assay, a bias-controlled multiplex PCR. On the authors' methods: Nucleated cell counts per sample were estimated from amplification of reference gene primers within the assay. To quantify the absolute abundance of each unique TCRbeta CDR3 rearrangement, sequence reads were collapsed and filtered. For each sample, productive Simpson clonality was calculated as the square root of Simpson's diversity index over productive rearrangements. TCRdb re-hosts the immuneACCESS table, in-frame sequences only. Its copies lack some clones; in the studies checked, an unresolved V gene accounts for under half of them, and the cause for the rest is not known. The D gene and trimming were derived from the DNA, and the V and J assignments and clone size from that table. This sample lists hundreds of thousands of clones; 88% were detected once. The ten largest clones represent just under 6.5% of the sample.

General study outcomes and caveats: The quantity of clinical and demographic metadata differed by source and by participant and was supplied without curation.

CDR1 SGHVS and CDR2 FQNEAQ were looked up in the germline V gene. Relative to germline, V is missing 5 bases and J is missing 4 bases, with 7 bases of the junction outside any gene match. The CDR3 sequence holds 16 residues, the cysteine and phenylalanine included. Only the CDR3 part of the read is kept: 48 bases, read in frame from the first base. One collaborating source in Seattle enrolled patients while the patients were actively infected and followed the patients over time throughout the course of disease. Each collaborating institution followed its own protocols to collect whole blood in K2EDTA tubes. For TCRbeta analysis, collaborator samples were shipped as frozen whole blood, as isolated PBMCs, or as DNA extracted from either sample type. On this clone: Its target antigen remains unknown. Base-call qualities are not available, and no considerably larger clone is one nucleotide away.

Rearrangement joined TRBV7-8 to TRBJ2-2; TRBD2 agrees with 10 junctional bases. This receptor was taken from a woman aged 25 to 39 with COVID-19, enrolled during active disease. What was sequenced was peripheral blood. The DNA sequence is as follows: TGTGCCAGCAGCCAAGCGGGAGGGCCGATCACCGGGGAGCTGTTTTTT. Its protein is CASSQAGGPITGELFF.